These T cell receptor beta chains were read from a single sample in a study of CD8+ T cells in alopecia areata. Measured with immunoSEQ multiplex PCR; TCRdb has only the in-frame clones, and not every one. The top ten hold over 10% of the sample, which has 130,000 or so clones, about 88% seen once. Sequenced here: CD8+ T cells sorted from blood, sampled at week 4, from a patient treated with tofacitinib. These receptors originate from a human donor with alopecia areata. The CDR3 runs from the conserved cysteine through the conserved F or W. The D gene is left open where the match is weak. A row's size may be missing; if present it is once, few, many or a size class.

cdr3_aa: CASSMGLAGLTDTQYF
cdr3_nt: TGTGCCAGCAGCATGGGACTAGCGGGACTCACAGATACGCAGTATTTT
d_call: TRBD2
v_call: TRBV5-6
clone_size: NA
j_call: TRBJ2-3

cdr3_aa: CATQVSEQFF
cdr3_nt: TGTGCCACCCAGGTCAGTGAGCAGTTCTTC
d_call: NA
v_call: TRBV2
clone_size: NA
j_call: TRBJ2-1

cdr3_aa: CASSLLSGGGELFF
cdr3_nt: TGTGCCAGCAGTTTATTGAGTGGAGGAGGGGAGCTGTTTTTT
d_call: NA
v_call: TRBV27
clone_size: few
j_call: TRBJ2-2

cdr3_aa: CASSQPRAQETQYF
cdr3_nt: TGTGCCAGCAGTCAACCCAGGGCCCAAGAGACCCAGTACTTC
d_call: NA
v_call: TRBV7-9
clone_size: NA
j_call: TRBJ2-5

cdr3_aa: CSVSSGSYNEQFF
cdr3_nt: TGCAGCGTCTCTAGCGGAAGCTACAATGAGCAGTTCTTC
d_call: TRBD2
v_call: TRBV29-1
clone_size: NA
j_call: TRBJ2-1

cdr3_aa: CASSVGQPGELFF
cdr3_nt: TGTGCCAGCAGCGTCGGACAGCCCGGGGAGCTGTTTTTT
d_call: NA
v_call: TRBV9
clone_size: few
j_call: TRBJ2-2

cdr3_aa: CASSLRPVGLSYF
cdr3_nt: TGTGCCAGCAGCTTACGCCCTGTGGGACTCTCGTATTTT
d_call: NA
v_call: TRBV7-3
clone_size: few
j_call: TRBJ2-3

cdr3_aa: CASTPGDRTYEQYF
cdr3_nt: TGTGCCAGCACCCCAGGGGACAGAACCTACGAGCAGTACTTC
d_call: TRBD1
v_call: TRBV2
clone_size: NA
j_call: TRBJ2-7

cdr3_aa: CASSQISRGPHTDTQYF
cdr3_nt: TGTGCCAGCAGCCAAATTTCCAGGGGGCCTCACACAGATACGCAGTATTTT
d_call: TRBD1
v_call: TRBV4-2
clone_size: NA
j_call: TRBJ2-3

cdr3_aa: CASSESGNPYEQYF
cdr3_nt: TGTGCCAGCAGTGAGAGCGGGAATCCCTACGAGCAGTACTTC
d_call: TRBD2
v_call: TRBV6-6
clone_size: NA
j_call: TRBJ2-7

cdr3_aa: CSAHGAGGPYNEQFF
cdr3_nt: TGCAGCGCCCACGGAGCGGGAGGGCCCTACAATGAGCAGTTCTTC
d_call: TRBD2
v_call: TRBV29-1
clone_size: NA
j_call: TRBJ2-1

cdr3_aa: CASSREPGTGELFF
cdr3_nt: TGTGCCAGCAGCCGCGAGCCAGGCACCGGGGAGCTGTTTTTT
d_call: NA
v_call: TRBV7-6
clone_size: NA
j_call: TRBJ2-2

cdr3_aa: CASSWGLDAFEQYF
cdr3_nt: TGTGCCAGCAGCTGGGGACTAGATGCCTTCGAGCAGTACTTC
d_call: TRBD2
v_call: TRBV7-2
clone_size: NA
j_call: TRBJ2-7

cdr3_aa: CASSQGQKFDQPQHF
cdr3_nt: TGTGCCAGCAGCCAGGGACAGAAGTTCGATCAGCCCCAGCATTTT
d_call: TRBD1
v_call: TRBV7-6
clone_size: NA
j_call: TRBJ1-5

cdr3_aa: CASSQEGSPGNYEQYF
cdr3_nt: TGTGCCAGCAGCCAAGAGGGCTCCCCCGGCAACTACGAGCAGTACTTC
d_call: NA
v_call: TRBV4-1
clone_size: NA
j_call: TRBJ2-7

cdr3_aa: CASSFLGSGLDIQYF
cdr3_nt: TGCGCCAGCAGCTTTTTGGGTTCAGGTCTGGACATTCAGTACTTC
d_call: NA
v_call: TRBV5-1
clone_size: NA
j_call: TRBJ2-4

cdr3_aa: CASSWGSLAGELFF
cdr3_nt: TGTGCCAGCAGTTGGGGTAGCTTGGCCGGGGAGCTGTTTTTT
d_call: NA
v_call: TRBV6-5
clone_size: NA
j_call: TRBJ2-2

cdr3_aa: CASSQRPRADEKLFF
cdr3_nt: TGTGCCAGCAGCCAAAGGCCCAGGGCGGATGAAAAACTGTTTTTT
d_call: NA
v_call: TRBV14
clone_size: NA
j_call: TRBJ1-4

cdr3_aa: CASSLQSEAFF
cdr3_nt: TGTGCCAGCAGCTTACAGTCTGAAGCTTTCTTT
d_call: NA
v_call: TRBV13
clone_size: NA
j_call: TRBJ1-1

cdr3_aa: CASSRTSGTTDTQYF
cdr3_nt: TGTGCCAGCAGCCGGACTAGCGGTACCACAGATACGCAGTATTTT
d_call: TRBD2
v_call: TRBV7-7
clone_size: NA
j_call: TRBJ2-3

cdr3_aa: CASSLAGLYEQYF
cdr3_nt: TGTGCCAGCAGCTTAGCGGGCCTTTACGAGCAGTACTTC
d_call: NA
v_call: TRBV7-8
clone_size: NA
j_call: TRBJ2-7

cdr3_aa: CAVTGVAGEQYF
cdr3_nt: TGTGCCGTGACAGGGGTGGCGGGTGAGCAGTACTTC
d_call: TRBD1
v_call: TRBV6-5
clone_size: NA
j_call: TRBJ2-5

cdr3_aa: CASSDGFPSYEQYF
cdr3_nt: TGTGCCAGCAGCGACGGCTTTCCGTCCTACGAGCAGTACTTC
d_call: NA
v_call: TRBV9
clone_size: once
j_call: TRBJ2-7

cdr3_aa: CASSYGEKLFF
cdr3_nt: TGTGCCAGCAGTTACGGTGAAAAACTGTTTTTT
d_call: NA
v_call: TRBV6-5
clone_size: NA
j_call: TRBJ1-4

cdr3_aa: CASSDDTLSYGYTF
cdr3_nt: TGTGCCAGTAGTGACGATACATTGAGCTATGGCTACACCTTC
d_call: NA
v_call: TRBV19
clone_size: NA
j_call: TRBJ1-2

cdr3_aa: CSVDSSGVGGYTF
cdr3_nt: TGCAGCGTTGATAGCTCAGGGGTGGGCGGCTACACCTTC
d_call: NA
v_call: TRBV29-1
clone_size: NA
j_call: TRBJ1-2

cdr3_aa: CSVVGTGGAEEQYF
cdr3_nt: TGCAGCGTGGTAGGGACAGGGGGCGCGGAAGAGCAGTACTTC
d_call: TRBD1
v_call: TRBV29-1
clone_size: NA
j_call: TRBJ2-7

cdr3_aa: CASSSLGELYEQFF
cdr3_nt: TGTGCCAGCAGCTCCCTAGGGGAGCTCTATGAGCAGTTCTTC
d_call: NA
v_call: TRBV7-6
clone_size: NA
j_call: TRBJ2-1

cdr3_aa: CAWVVPDRGGEQYF
cdr3_nt: TGTGCCTGGGTAGTACCAGACAGGGGGGGAGAGCAGTACTTC
d_call: TRBD1
v_call: TRBV30
clone_size: NA
j_call: TRBJ2-7

cdr3_aa: CASSRRDQSYEQYF
cdr3_nt: TGTGCCAGCAGCCGCAGGGACCAGTCCTACGAGCAGTACTTC
d_call: NA
v_call: TRBV7-9
clone_size: NA
j_call: TRBJ2-7

cdr3_aa: CASSWGTAKTYEQYF
cdr3_nt: TGTGCCAGCAGCTGGGGGACAGCAAAAACCTACGAGCAGTACTTC
d_call: TRBD1
v_call: TRBV11-2
clone_size: NA
j_call: TRBJ2-7

cdr3_aa: CASSYTGDFSYEQYF
cdr3_nt: TGTGCCAGCAGTTACACAGGGGATTTCTCCTACGAGCAGTACTTC
d_call: TRBD1
v_call: TRBV6-5
clone_size: once
j_call: TRBJ2-7

cdr3_aa: CASSLVSGEAFF
cdr3_nt: TGTGCCAGCAGCTTAGTTTCGGGGGAAGCTTTCTTT
d_call: NA
v_call: TRBV7-8
clone_size: NA
j_call: TRBJ1-1

cdr3_aa: CSVAVGGAGELFF
cdr3_nt: TGCAGCGTTGCCGTCGGGGGGGCCGGGGAGCTGTTTTTT
d_call: TRBD2
v_call: TRBV29-1
clone_size: few
j_call: TRBJ2-2

cdr3_aa: CASSPGLGYGYTF
cdr3_nt: TGTGCCAGCAGCCCAGGGTTAGGCTATGGCTACACCTTC
d_call: NA
v_call: TRBV7-9
clone_size: NA
j_call: TRBJ1-2

cdr3_aa: CASSSDGGLYGYTF
cdr3_nt: TGTGCCAGCAGCTCGGACGGGGGGCTCTATGGCTACACCTTC
d_call: NA
v_call: TRBV7-9
clone_size: NA
j_call: TRBJ1-2

cdr3_aa: CASGLSETQYF
cdr3_nt: TGTGCTAGTGGTTTGTCGGAGACCCAGTACTTC
d_call: NA
v_call: TRBV12-5
clone_size: NA
j_call: TRBJ2-5

cdr3_aa: CSASTGGADTQYF
cdr3_nt: TGCAGCGCTTCGACAGGGGGGGCAGATACGCAGTATTTT
d_call: TRBD1
v_call: TRBV29-1
clone_size: NA
j_call: TRBJ2-3

cdr3_aa: CASSQSLKRDVEQYF
cdr3_nt: TGCGCCAGCAGTCAATCGCTCAAACGGGACGTCGAGCAGTACTTC
d_call: NA
v_call: TRBV23-1
clone_size: NA
j_call: TRBJ2-7

cdr3_aa: CAISEGQEDPEQYF
cdr3_nt: TGTGCCATCAGTGAGGGACAGGAGGACCCCGAGCAGTACTTC
d_call: TRBD1
v_call: TRBV10-3
clone_size: NA
j_call: TRBJ2-7

cdr3_aa: CSGSGTESSYNEQFF
cdr3_nt: TGCAGCGGGAGCGGGACGGAGAGCTCCTACAATGAGCAGTTCTTC
d_call: TRBD2
v_call: TRBV29-1
clone_size: NA
j_call: TRBJ2-1

cdr3_aa: CSVEENRVSLSGANVLTF
cdr3_nt: TGCAGCGTTGAAGAAAACCGGGTCTCTCTCTCTGGGGCCAACGTCCTGACTTTC
d_call: NA
v_call: TRBV29-1
clone_size: NA
j_call: TRBJ2-6

cdr3_aa: CASSYSGGNGEKLFF
cdr3_nt: TGTGCCAGCAGTTACTCGGGAGGGAATGGTGAAAAACTGTTTTTT
d_call: NA
v_call: TRBV6-5
clone_size: once
j_call: TRBJ1-4

cdr3_aa: CASSFQVGAGAFF
cdr3_nt: TGTGCCAGCAGCTTCCAGGTTGGGGCTGGTGCTTTCTTT
d_call: NA
v_call: TRBV9
clone_size: once
j_call: TRBJ1-1